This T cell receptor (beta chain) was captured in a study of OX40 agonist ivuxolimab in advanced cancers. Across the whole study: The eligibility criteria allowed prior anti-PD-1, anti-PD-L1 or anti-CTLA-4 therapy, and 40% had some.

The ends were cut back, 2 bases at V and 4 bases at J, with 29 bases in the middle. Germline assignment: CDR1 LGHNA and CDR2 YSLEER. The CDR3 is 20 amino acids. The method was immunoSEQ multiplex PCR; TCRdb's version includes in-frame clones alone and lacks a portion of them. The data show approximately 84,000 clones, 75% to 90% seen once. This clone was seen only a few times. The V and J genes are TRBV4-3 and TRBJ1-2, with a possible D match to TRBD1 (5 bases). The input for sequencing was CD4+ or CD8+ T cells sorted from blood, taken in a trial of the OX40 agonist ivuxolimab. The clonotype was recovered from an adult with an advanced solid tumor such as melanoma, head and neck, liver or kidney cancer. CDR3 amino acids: CASSQSTRKGMRGGLYGYTF. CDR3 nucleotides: TGCGCCAGCAGCCAAAGCACGCGAAAAGGGATGAGGGGCGGCCTCTATGGCTACACCTTC.